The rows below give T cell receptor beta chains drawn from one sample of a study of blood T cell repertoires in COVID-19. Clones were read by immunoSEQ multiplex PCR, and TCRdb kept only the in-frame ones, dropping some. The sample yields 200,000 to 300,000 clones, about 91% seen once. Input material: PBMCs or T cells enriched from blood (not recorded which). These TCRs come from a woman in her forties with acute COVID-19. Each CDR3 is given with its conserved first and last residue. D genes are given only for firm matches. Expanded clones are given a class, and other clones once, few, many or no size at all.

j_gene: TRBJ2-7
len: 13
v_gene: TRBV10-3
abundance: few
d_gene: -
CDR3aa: CAITGLQGGEQYF
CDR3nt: TGTGCCATCACCGGCCTACAGGGCGGGGAGCAGTACTTC

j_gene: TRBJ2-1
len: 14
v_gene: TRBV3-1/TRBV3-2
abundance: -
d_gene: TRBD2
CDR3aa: CASSQDQRGTEQFF
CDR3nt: TGTGCCAGCAGCCAAGATCAGCGGGGGACTGAGCAGTTCTTC

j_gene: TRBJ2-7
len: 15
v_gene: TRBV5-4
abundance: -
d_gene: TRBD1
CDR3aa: CASSLGTAISYEQYF
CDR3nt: TGTGCCAGCAGCCTCGGGACAGCAATCTCCTACGAGCAGTACTTC

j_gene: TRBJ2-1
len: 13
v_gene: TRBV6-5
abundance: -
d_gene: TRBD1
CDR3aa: CASSYRQGPEQFF
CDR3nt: TGTGCCAGCAGTTACCGACAGGGGCCTGAGCAGTTCTTC

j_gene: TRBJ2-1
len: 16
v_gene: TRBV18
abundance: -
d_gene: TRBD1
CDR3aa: CASSPRQGQGANEQFF
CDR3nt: TGTGCCAGCTCACCACGGCAAGGACAGGGGGCAAATGAGCAGTTCTTC

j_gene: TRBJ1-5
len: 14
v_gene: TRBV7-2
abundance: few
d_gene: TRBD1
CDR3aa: CASSPDRGQQPQHF
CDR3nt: TGTGCCAGCAGCCCCGACAGGGGGCAACAGCCCCAGCATTTT

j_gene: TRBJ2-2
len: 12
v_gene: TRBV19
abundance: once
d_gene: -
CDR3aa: CASSPFTGELFF
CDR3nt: TGTGCCAGTAGTCCCTTTACCGGGGAGCTGTTTTTT

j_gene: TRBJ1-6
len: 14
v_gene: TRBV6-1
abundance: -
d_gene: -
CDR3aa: CASREGVWSSPLHF
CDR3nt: TGTGCCAGCAGAGAAGGGGTTTGGAGTTCACCCCTCCACTTT

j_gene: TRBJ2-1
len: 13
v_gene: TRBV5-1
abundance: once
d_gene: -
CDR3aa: CASSPGVNNEQFF
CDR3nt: TGCGCCAGCAGCCCGGGGGTCAACAATGAGCAGTTCTTC

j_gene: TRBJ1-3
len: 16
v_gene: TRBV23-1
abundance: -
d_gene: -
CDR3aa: CASSQCGGSSGNTIYF
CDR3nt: TGCGCCAGCAGTCAATGTGGCGGGAGCTCTGGAAACACCATATATTTT

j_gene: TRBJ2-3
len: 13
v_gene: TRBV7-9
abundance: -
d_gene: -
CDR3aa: CASSPPGTDTQYF
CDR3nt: TGTGCCAGCAGCCCCCCTGGCACAGATACGCAGTATTTT

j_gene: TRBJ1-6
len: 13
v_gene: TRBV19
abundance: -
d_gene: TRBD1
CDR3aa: CASSRDRGSPLHF
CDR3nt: TGTGCCAGTAGTAGGGACAGGGGATCACCCCTCCACTTT

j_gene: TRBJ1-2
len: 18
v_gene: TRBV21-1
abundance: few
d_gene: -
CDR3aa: CASSKALLGDRGYYGYTF
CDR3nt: TGTGCCAGCAGCAAAGCGCTTTTAGGGGACAGGGGGTATTATGGCTACACCTTC

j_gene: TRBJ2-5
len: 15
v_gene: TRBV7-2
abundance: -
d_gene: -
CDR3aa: CASSLMSGGLETQYF
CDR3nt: TGTGCCAGCAGCTTAATGTCGGGGGGCCTGGAGACCCAGTACTTC

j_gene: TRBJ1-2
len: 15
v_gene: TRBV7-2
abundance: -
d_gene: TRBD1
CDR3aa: CASSTRTGASYGYTF
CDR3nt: TGTGCCAGCAGCACCCGGACAGGGGCGAGCTATGGCTACACCTTC

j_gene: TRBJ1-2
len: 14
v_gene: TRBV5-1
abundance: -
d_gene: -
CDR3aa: CASSLRQANYGYTF
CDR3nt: TGCGCCAGCAGCTTAAGGCAGGCCAACTATGGCTACACCTTC

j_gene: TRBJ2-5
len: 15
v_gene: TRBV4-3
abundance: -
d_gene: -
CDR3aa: CASRPAGARGETQYF
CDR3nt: TGCGCCAGCAGACCTGCGGGGGCACGAGGGGAGACCCAGTACTTC

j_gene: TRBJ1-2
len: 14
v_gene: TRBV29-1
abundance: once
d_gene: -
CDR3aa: CSVLRAGRHYGYTF
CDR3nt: TGCAGCGTCCTCCGGGCGGGCCGTCACTATGGCTACACCTTC

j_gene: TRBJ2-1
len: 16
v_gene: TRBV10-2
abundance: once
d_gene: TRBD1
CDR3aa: CASSGSGTGERNEQFF
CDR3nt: TGCGCCAGCAGTGGATCCGGGACAGGGGAGAGGAATGAGCAGTTCTTC

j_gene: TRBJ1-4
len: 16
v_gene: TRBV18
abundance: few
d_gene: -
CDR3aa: CASSPGTSSTNEKLFF
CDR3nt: TGTGCCAGCTCACCCGGGACAAGTTCCACTAATGAAAAACTGTTTTTT

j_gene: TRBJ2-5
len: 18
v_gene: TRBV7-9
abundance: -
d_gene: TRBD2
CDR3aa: CASSSVNWASGREETQYF
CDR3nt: TGTGCCAGCAGCTCCGTGAATTGGGCTAGCGGGAGAGAAGAGACCCAGTACTTC

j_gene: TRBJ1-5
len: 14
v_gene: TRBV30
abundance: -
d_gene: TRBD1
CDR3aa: CAWEGQGGDQPQHF
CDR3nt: TGTGCCTGGGAAGGACAGGGTGGGGATCAGCCCCAGCATTTT

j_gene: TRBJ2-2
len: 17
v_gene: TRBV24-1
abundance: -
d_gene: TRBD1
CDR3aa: CATSGTGDRPNTGELFF
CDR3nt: TGTGCCACCAGTGGGACAGGGGATAGGCCGAACACCGGGGAGCTGTTTTTT

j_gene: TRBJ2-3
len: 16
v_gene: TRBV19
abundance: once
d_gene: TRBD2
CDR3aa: CASSLRSGASTDTQYF
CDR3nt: TGTGCCAGTAGCCTACGTAGCGGGGCTAGCACAGATACGCAGTATTTT

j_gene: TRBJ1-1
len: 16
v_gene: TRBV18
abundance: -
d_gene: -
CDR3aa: CASSPQRGGGNTEAFF
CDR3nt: TGTGCCAGCTCACCACAACGGGGGGGAGGGAACACTGAAGCTTTCTTT

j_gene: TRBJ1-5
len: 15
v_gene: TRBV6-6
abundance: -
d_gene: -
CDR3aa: CASSYWGEVGQPQHF
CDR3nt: TGTGCCAGCAGTTACTGGGGGGAGGTTGGGCAGCCCCAGCATTTT

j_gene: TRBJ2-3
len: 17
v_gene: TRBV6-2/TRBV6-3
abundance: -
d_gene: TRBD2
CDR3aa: CASSYQRGSGLTDTQYF
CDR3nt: TGTGCCAGCAGTTACCAGAGAGGTAGCGGGCTCACAGATACGCAGTATTTT

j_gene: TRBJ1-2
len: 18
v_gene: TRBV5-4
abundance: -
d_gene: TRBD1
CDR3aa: CASSLAPGTGDSYYGYTF
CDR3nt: TGTGCCAGCAGCTTGGCCCCCGGGACAGGGGACTCCTACTATGGCTACACCTTC

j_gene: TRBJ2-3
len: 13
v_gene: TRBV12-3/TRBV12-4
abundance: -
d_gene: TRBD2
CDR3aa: CASGAGGGNTQYF
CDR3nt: TGTGCCAGCGGAGCGGGGGGGGGAAATACGCAGTATTTT

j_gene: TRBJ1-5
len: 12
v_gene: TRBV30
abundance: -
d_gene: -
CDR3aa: CAWDQVGQPQHF
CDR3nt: TGTGCCTGGGACCAGGTGGGTCAGCCCCAGCATTTT

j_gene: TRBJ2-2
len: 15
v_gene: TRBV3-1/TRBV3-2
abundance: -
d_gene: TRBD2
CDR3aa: CASSGLAARTGELFF
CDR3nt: TGTGCCAGCAGCGGACTAGCGGCCAGGACCGGGGAGCTGTTTTTT